What follows is one TCR beta chain and its context. This clonotype appeared a few times. Its recognized antigen is unknown. No base quality information exists; no much larger clone differs at one position. A patient counted as having stable Graves' hyperthyroidism if no progression to ophthalmopathy occurred over 18 months of follow-up. The hyperthyroidism patients were between 18 and 65 years old and newly diagnosed, with a disease duration of less than 2 months. Any patient with an uncontrolled infection, another autoimmune disease, pregnancy or lactation was excluded. Diagnoses were based on clinical symptoms, serum thyroxine and TRAb, thyroid ultrasound and orbital computed tomography. PBMCs were separated from roughly 10 ml of fresh peripheral blood using Ficoll-Paque density gradient centrifugation. Trizol reagent was used to extract total RNA, and RNA quality was then checked on an Agilent 2100 Bioanalyzer.

The sample comes from a study of T cells in Graves' hyperthyroidism and ophthalmopathy (dated by TCRdb to between 2019 and 2020). Turning to the overall study: Peripheral blood samples were taken at the time of initial diagnosis, prior to any treatment. TCR V-J signatures able to tell the groups apart were searched for in a discovery cohort of 100 or so patients, of whom approximately 40 had Graves' ophthalmopathy and roughly 57 had stable Graves' hyperthyroidism. Prospective prediction of ophthalmopathy was tested in an independent validation cohort consisting of 18 to 20 hyperthyroidism patients and around 16 patients who later progressed to ophthalmopathy. For training and testing, the 100 or so patients in the discovery cohort were randomly divided in a 7:3 ratio. In addition, the study compared T-cell repertoires in thyroid tissue and in blood from roughly six Graves' hyperthyroidism patients. Following sampling, methimazole starting at 30 mg daily was given to hyperthyroidism patients, and high-dose intravenous methylprednisolone was given to ophthalmopathy patients. The paper describes TCR Vbeta CDR3 sequencing of around 130 peripheral blood samples, made up of 40 to 45 ophthalmopathy patients, some 80 hyperthyroidism patients and 17 progressor patients.

TCR beta CDR3 regions were amplified from RNA transcripts. For the first round of RT-PCR on the TCR CDR3, the HTBI primer set was used together with the Qiagen OneStep RT-PCR kit. A second multiplex PCR round built the libraries, followed by size selection and purification. The libraries were sequenced on an Illumina HiSeq2000 using paired-end 100 bp reads. Concerning the study's data processing: SOAPnuke was used to process the raw data, throwing out any read that contained adapters or uncalled bases, had a mean Phred below 15, or lacked an exact constant-primer or identifier match. COPE v1.2.5 was used to merge high-quality paired reads, and clonotypes were defined as unique nucleotide sequences. MiTCR v1.1 was used to align clonotypes to the IMGT TRBV, TRBD and TRBJ reference segments. The analysis included only V-J combinations with a frequency above 0.0001, which together covered more than 99% of the repertoires. A TCS score was defined as the ratio between F50 (clonal expansion) and ExV (chaos), using BLOSUM62-based TCRdist between CDR3 peptides within each V-J. Welch's t-statistics and random forest reduced 500 to 550 V-J features to some 14, which were used in a naive Bayes classifier (R e1071). TCRdb reworked the public reads: Q25 trimming with fastp, MiXCR clone assembly, productive beta chains retained. CDR3 protein duplicates are merged, each entry listing the most common genes and DNA. TCRdb's processing, not the study's, gives the V and J calls here. The sample has about 360,000 distinct CDR3 sequences on record, roughly 13% of them singletons. The leading ten clones occupy around a tenth of the sample.

The CDR3 runs 15 amino acids, cysteine and phenylalanine included. Only the CDR3 DNA stays, 45 bases, in frame from base 1. Germline trimming amounts to 4 bases on V and 10 bases on J, with 9 as the count of junction bases outside the gene matches. Sequences LNHDA (CDR1) and SQIVND (CDR2) are obtained from the germline V gene (reference sequence). The study at large found these results: Sample size was not statistically predetermined, and blinding of investigators to group allocation was not performed. Most expanded thyroid clonotypes (frequency above 0.001) were also detected in blood, suggesting blood repertoires may reflect thyroid immune responses. During validation, the model predicted progression to ophthalmopathy a median of around six months ahead of onset, with roughly 65% sensitivity and 72% to 80% specificity. A 13 V-J signature model separated ophthalmopathy from stable hyperthyroidism, with 87.88% sensitivity and about 81% specificity in cross-validation and 80%/75% in testing.

This TCR came from a woman aged 18 to 35 with Graves' hyperthyroidism. The chain uses TRBV19 and TRBJ1-6, with TRBD1 matching 8 junction bases. Material: blood. Read as DNA, the sequence is TGTGCCAGTAGTACTCAGACAGGGGAAGAGTCACCCCTCCACTTT. Its protein reads: CASSTQTGEESPLHF. Beyond the CDR3, the reference TRBV19 and TRBJ1-6 genes provide the residues; the full variable domain reads: DGGITQSPKYLFRKEGQNVTLSCEQNLNHDAMYWYRQDPGQGLRLIYYSQIVNDFQKGDIAEGYSVSREKKESFPLTVTSAQKNPTAFYLCASSTQTGEESPLHFGNGTRLTVT.